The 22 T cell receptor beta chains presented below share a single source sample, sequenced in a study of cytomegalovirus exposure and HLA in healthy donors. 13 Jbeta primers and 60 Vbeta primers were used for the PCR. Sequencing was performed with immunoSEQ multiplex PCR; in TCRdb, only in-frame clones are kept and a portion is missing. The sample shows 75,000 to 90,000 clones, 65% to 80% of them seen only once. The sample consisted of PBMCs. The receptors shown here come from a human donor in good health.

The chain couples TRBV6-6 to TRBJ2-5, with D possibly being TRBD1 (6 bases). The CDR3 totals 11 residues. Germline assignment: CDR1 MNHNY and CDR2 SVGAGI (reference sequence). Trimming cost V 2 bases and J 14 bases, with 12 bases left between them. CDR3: CASSYTGPHYF. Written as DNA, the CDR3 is TGTGCCAGCAGTTACACAGGGCCACATTACTTC.

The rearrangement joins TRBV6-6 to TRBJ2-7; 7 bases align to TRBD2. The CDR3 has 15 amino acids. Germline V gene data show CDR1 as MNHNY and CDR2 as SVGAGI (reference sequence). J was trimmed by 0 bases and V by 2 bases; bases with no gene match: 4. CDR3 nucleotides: TGTGCCAGCAGTTACCCGCGGGGGAGCTCCTACGAGCAGTACTTC. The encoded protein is CASSYPRGSSYEQYF.

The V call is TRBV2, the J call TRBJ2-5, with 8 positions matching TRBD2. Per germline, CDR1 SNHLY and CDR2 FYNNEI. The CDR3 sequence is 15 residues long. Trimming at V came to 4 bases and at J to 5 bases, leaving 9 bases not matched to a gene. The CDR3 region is CASSGAGTSDETQYF. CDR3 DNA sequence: TGTGCCAGCAGTGGTGCCGGGACTAGTGATGAGACCCAGTACTTC.

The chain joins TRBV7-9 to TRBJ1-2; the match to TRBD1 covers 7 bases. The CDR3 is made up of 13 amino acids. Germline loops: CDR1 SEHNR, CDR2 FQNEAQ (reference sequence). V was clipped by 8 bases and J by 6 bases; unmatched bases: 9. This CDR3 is CASGRQGPHGYTF. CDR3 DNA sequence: TGTGCCAGCGGACGACAGGGCCCCCATGGCTACACCTTC.

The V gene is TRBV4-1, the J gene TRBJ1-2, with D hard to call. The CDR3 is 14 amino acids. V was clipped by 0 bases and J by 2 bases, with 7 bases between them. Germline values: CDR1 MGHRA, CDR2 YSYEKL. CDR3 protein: CASSQDSVNYGYTF. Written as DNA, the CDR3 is TGCGCCAGCAGCCAAGACTCCGTCAACTATGGCTACACCTTC.

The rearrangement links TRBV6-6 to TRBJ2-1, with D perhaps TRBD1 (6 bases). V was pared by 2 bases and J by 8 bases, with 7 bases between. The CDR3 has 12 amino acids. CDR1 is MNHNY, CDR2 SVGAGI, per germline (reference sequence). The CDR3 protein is CASSYEGDEQFF. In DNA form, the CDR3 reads TGTGCCAGCAGTTACGAGGGGGATGAGCAGTTCTTC.

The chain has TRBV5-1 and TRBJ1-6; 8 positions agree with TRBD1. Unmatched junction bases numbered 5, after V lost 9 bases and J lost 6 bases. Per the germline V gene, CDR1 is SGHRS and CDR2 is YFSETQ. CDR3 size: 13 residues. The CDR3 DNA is TGCGCCACAGGACAGGGTGGTAATTCACCCCTCCACTTT. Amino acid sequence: CATGQGGNSPLHF.

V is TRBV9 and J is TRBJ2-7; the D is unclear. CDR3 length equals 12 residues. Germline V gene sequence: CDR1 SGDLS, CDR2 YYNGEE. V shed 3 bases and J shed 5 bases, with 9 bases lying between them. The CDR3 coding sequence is TGTGCCAGCAGCGCTACAGAAAACGAGCAGTACTTC. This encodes CASSATENEQYF.

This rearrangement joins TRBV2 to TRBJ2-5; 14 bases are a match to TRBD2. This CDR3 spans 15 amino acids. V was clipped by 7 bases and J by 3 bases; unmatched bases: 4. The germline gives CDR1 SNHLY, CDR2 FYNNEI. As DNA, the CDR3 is TGTGCCAGCACGCTGACTAGCGGGGGGGAAGAGACCCAGTACTTC. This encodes CASTLTSGGEETQYF. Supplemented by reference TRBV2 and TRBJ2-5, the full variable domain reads EPEVTQTPSHQVTQMGQEVILRCVPISNHLYFYWYRQILGQKVEFLVSFYNNEISEKSEIFDDQFSVERPDGSNFTLKIRSTKLEDSAMYFCASTLTSGGEETQYFGPGTRLLVL.

The CDR3 DNA reads TGTGCCAGCAGTGCACAGGGAACTGAAGCTTTCTTT. It translates to CASSAQGTEAFF. The chain links TRBV6-6 to TRBJ1-1, with D possibly matching TRBD1 (6 bases). The CDR3 totals 12 residues. V dropped 5 bases and J dropped 5 bases, with 9 bases sitting between them. Germline loops: CDR1 MNHNY, CDR2 SVGAGI (reference sequence).

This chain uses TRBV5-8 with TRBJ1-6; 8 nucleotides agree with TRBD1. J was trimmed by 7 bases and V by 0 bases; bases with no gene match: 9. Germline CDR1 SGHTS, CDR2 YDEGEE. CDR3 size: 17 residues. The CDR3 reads CASSLGPNQGANSPLHF. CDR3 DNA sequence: TGTGCCAGCAGCTTGGGCCCCAACCAGGGGGCAAATTCACCCCTCCACTTT.

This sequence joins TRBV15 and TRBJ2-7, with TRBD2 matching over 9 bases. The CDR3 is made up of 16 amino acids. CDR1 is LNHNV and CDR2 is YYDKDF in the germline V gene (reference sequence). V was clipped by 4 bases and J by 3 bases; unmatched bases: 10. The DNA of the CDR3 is TGTGCCACCAGCATCCTAACTAGCGGGTTAGACTACGAGCAGTACTTC. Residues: CATSILTSGLDYEQYF.

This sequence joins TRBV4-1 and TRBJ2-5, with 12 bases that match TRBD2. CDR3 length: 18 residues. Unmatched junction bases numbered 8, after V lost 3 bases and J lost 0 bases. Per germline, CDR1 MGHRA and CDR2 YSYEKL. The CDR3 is CASSQAITSGGYQETQYF. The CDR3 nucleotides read TGCGCCAGCAGCCAGGCTATCACTAGCGGGGGGTACCAAGAGACCCAGTACTTC.

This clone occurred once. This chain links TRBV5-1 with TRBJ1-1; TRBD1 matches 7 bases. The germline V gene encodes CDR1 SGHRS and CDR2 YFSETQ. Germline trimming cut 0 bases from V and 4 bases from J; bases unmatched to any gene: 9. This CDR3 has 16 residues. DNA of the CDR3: TGCGCCAGCAGCTTGGGGTTGACAGGGCGAAGCACTGAAGCTTTCTTT. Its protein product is CASSLGLTGRSTEAFF.

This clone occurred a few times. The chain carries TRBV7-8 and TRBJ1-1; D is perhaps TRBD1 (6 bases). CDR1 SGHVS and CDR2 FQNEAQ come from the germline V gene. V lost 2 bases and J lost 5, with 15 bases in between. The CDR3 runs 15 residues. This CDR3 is CASSLSRGGRTEAFF. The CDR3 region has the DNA TGTGCCAGCAGCTTATCAAGGGGGGGGCGAACTGAAGCTTTCTTT. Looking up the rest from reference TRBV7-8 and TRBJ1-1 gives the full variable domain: GAGVSQSPRYKVAKRGQDVALRCDPISGHVSLFWYQQALGQGPEFLTYFQNEAQLDKSGLPSDRFFAERPEGSVSTLKIQRTQQEDSAVYLCASSLSRGGRTEAFFGQGTRLTVV.

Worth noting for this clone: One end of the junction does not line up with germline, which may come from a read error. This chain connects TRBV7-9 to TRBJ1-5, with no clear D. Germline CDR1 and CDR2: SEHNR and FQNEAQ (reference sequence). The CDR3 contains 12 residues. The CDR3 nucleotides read TGTTCCAGCAGCCCCCCGGGGCAGCCCCAGCATTTT. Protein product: CSSSPPGQPQHF.

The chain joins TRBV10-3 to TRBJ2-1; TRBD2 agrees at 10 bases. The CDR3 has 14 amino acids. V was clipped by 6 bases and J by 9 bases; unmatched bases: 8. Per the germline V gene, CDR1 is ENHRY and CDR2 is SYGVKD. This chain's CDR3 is CAIRVSGGAGEQFF. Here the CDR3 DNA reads TGTGCCATCAGGGTAAGCGGGGGGGCCGGTGAGCAGTTCTTC.

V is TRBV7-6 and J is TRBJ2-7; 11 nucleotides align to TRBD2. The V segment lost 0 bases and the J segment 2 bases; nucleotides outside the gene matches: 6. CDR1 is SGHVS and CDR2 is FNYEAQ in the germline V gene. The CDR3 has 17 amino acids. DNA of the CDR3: TGTGCCAGCAGCTTAGCGACCAGACTAGCGGGGCCCTACGAGCAGTACTTC. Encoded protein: CASSLATRLAGPYEQYF.

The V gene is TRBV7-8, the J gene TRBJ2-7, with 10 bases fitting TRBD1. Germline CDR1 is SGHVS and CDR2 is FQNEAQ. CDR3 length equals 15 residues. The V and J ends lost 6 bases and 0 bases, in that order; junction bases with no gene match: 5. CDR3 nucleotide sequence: TGTGCCAGCAGGAAGCGGGACAGGGGCTCCTACGAGCAGTACTTC. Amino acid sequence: CASRKRDRGSYEQYF.

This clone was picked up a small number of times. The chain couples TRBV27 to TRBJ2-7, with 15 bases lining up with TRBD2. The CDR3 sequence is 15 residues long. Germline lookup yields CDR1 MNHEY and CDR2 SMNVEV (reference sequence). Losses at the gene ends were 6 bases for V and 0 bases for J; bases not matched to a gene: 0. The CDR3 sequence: CASRGLAGGSYEQYF. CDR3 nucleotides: TGTGCCAGCAGGGGACTAGCGGGGGGCTCCTACGAGCAGTACTTC.

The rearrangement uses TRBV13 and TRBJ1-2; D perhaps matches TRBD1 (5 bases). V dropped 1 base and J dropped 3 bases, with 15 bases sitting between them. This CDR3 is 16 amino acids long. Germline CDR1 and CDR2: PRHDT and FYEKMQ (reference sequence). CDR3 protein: CASSLDTAPGDYGYTF. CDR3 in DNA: TGTGCCAGCAGCTTAGACACGGCCCCGGGGGACTATGGCTACACCTTC.

The CDR3 reads CATSRVLWGGGNYGYTF. The CDR3, as DNA: TGTGCCACCAGCAGAGTTTTGTGGGGTGGGGGGAACTATGGCTACACCTTC. The chain employs TRBV15 and TRBJ1-2; possibly TRBD1 for D (5 bases). Trimming left V 1 base short and J 2 bases short, with 17 bases between. Per germline, CDR1 LNHNV and CDR2 YYDKDF (reference sequence). CDR3 length: 17 residues. Looking up the rest from reference TRBV15 and TRBJ1-2 gives the full variable domain: DAMVIQNPRYQVTQFGKPVTLSCSQTLNHNVMYWYQQKSSQAPKLLFHYYDKDFNNEADTPDNFQSRRPNTSFCFLDIRSPGLGDTAMYLCATSRVLWGGGNYGYTFGSGTRLTVV.